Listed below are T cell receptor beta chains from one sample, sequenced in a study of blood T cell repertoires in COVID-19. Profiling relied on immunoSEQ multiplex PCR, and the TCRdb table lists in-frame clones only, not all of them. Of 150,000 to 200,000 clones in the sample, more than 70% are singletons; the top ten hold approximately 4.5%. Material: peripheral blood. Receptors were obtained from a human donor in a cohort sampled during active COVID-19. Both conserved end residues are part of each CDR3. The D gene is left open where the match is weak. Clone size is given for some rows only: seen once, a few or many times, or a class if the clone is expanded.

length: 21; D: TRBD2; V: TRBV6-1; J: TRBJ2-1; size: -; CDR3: CASSERGLAGGPEFSYNEQFF; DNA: TGTGCCAGCAGTGAAAGGGGACTAGCGGGGGGGCCTGAGTTCTCCTACAATGAGCAGTTCTTC
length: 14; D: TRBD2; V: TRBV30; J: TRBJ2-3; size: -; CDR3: CAWTASGVPSTQYF; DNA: TGTGCCTGGACGGCTAGCGGGGTACCAAGTACGCAGTATTTT
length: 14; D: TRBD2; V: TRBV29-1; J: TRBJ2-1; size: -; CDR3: CSGEREGSYNEQFF; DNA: TGCAGCGGCGAACGGGAGGGCTCCTACAATGAGCAGTTCTTC
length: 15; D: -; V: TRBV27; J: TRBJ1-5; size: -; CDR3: CASRPTDISNQPQHF; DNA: TGTGCCAGCAGACCGACAGACATTAGCAATCAGCCCCAGCATTTT
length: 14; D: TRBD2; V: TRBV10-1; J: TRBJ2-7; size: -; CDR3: CASRGLAALYEQYF; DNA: TGCGCCAGCAGGGGACTAGCGGCCCTCTACGAGCAGTACTTC
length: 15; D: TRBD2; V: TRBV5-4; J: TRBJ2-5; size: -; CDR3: CASSLRLAGEETQYF; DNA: TGTGCCAGCAGCTTGAGACTAGCGGGCGAAGAGACCCAGTACTTC
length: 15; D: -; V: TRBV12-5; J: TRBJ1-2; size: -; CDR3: CASGSLQGRGNGYTF; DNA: TGTGCTAGTGGTTCCCTTCAGGGGCGGGGGAATGGCTACACCTTC
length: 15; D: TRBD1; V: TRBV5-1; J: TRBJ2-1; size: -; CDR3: CASSFPDRAYNEQFF; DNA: TGCGCCAGCAGCTTTCCGGACAGGGCTTACAATGAGCAGTTCTTC
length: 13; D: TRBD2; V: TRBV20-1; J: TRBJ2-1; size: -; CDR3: CSASRTSGKEQFF; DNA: TGCAGTGCTAGTCGCACTAGCGGCAAGGAGCAGTTCTTC
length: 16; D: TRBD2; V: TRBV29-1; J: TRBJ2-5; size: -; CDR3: CSVERSGRASVETQYF; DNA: TGCAGCGTTGAAAGGAGCGGGAGGGCCTCTGTAGAGACCCAGTACTTC
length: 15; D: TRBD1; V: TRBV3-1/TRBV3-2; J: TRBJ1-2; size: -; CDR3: CASSHRTGGHYGYTF; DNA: TGTGCCAGCAGCCACAGGACAGGGGGCCACTATGGCTACACCTTC
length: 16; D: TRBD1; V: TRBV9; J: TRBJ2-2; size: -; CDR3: CASSATTGVRTGELFF; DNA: TGTGCCAGCAGCGCGACTACAGGGGTGCGGACCGGGGAGCTGTTTTTT
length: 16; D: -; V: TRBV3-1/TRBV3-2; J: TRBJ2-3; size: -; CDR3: CASSQEGSGSTDTQYF; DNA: TGTGCCAGCAGCCAAGAGGGAAGCGGCAGCACAGATACGCAGTATTTT
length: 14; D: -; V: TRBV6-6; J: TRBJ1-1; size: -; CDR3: CASNYGGESTEAFF; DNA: TGTGCCAGCAATTATGGGGGGGAGTCCACTGAAGCTTTCTTT
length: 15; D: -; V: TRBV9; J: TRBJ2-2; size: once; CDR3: CASSVARTGTGELFF; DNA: TGTGCCAGCAGCGTAGCTCGAACGGGTACCGGGGAGCTGTTTTTT
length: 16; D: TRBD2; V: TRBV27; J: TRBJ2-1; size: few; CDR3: CASSSLAGVVYNEQFF; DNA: TGTGCCAGCAGTTCGTTAGCGGGAGTGGTCTACAATGAGCAGTTCTTC
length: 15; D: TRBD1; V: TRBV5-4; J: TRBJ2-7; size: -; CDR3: CASSLDRGLPYEQYF; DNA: TGTGCCAGCAGCCTCGACAGGGGCTTACCCTACGAGCAGTACTTC
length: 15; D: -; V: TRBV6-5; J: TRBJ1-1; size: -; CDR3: CAVRPYRVMNTEAFF; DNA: TGTGCCGTTCGACCTTACAGGGTTATGAACACTGAAGCTTTCTTT
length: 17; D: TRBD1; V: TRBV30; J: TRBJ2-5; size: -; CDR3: CAWSVTGMTGGRETQYF; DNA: TGTGCCTGGAGTGTAACGGGGATGACAGGGGGCCGCGAGACCCAGTACTTC
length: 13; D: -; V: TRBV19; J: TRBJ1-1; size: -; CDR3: CASSTQGNTEAFF; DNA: TGTGCCAGTAGTACACAGGGGAACACTGAAGCTTTCTTT
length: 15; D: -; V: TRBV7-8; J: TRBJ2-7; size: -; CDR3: CASSWGDRQTYEQYF; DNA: TGTGCCAGCAGTTGGGGGGACCGGCAAACATACGAGCAGTACTTC
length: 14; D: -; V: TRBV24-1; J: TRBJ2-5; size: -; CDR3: CATSDLWGGETQYF; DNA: TGTGCCACCAGTGATTTGTGGGGAGGAGAGACCCAGTACTTC
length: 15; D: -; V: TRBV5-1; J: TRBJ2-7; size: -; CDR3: CASRFVAGAGYEQYF; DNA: TGCGCCAGCAGATTCGTAGCTGGGGCCGGGTACGAGCAGTACTTC
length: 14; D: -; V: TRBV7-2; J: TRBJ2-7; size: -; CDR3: CASSLTPGENEQYF; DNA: TGTGCCAGCAGCTTAACCCCCGGGGAAAACGAGCAGTACTTC
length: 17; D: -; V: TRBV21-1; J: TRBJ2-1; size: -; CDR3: CASSNSDLAGAYNEQFF; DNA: TGTGCCAGCAGCAACTCGGATCTAGCGGGGGCCTACAATGAGCAGTTCTTC
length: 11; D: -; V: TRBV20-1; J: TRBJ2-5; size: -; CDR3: CSARRLETQYF; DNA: TGCAGTGCTAGGAGGCTCGAGACCCAGTACTTC
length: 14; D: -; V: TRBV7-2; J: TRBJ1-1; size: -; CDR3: CASSWSQGNTEAFF; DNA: TGTGCCAGCAGCTGGTCCCAGGGGAACACTGAAGCTTTCTTT
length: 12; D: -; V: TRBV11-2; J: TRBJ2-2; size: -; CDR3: CASSLAHGELFF; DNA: TGTGCCAGCAGCTTAGCCCACGGGGAGCTGTTTTTT
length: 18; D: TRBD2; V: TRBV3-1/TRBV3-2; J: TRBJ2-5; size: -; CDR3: CASSQDRSGSGGEGTQYF; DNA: TGTGCCAGCAGCCAAGATAGAAGCGGTAGCGGGGGGGAGGGGACCCAGTACTTC
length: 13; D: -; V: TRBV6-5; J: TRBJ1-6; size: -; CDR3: CASSMAGREGIHF; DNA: TGTGCCAGCAGTATGGCGGGCAGGGAGGGAATCCACTTT
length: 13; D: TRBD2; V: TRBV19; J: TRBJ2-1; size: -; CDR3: CASSIGTSGEQFF; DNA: TGTGCCAGTAGTATTGGGACTAGCGGGGAGCAGTTCTTC
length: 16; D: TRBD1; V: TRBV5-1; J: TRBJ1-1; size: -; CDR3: CASSLDGTGTNTEAFF; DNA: TGCGCCAGCAGCTTGGATGGGACAGGGACAAACACTGAAGCTTTCTTT
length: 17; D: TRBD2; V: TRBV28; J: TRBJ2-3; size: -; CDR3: CASSQVLAGGFRDTQYF; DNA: TGTGCCAGCAGTCAAGTCCTAGCGGGAGGATTCAGAGATACGCAGTATTTT
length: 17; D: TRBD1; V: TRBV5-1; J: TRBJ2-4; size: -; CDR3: CASSLVRTGVPGDIQYF; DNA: TGCGCCAGCAGCTTGGTCAGGACAGGGGTACCCGGGGACATTCAGTACTTC
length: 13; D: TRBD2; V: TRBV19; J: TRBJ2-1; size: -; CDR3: CASKGLGVNEQFF; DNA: TGTGCCAGTAAGGGACTAGGAGTGAATGAGCAGTTCTTC
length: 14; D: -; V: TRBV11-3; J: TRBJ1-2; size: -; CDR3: CASSSMGQELGYTF; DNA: TGTGCCAGCAGCTCAATGGGACAAGAGTTGGGCTACACCTTC
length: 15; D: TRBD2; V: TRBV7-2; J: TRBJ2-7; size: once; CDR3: CASSPLAGVTYEQYF; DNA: TGTGCCAGCAGCCCATTGGCGGGGGTAACCTACGAGCAGTACTTC
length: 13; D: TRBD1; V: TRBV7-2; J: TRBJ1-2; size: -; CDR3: CASSLTGGYGYTF; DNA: TGTGCCAGCAGTTTGACAGGGGGCTATGGCTACACCTTC
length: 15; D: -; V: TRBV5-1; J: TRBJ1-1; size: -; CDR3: CASSSGQTRIHEAFF; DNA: TGCGCCAGCAGTTCCGGACAGACCAGGATTCATGAAGCTTTCTTT
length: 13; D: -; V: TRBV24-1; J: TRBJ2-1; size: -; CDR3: CATSVQLNNEQFF; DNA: TGTGCCACCAGTGTCCAGTTGAACAATGAGCAGTTCTTC
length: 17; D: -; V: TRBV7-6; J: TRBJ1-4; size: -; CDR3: CASSLALGGETNEKLFF; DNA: TGTGCCAGCAGCTTAGCGCTGGGGGGAGAAACTAATGAAAAACTGTTTTTT
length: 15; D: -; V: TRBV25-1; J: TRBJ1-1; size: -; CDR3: CASSGNTGLGTEAFF; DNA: TGTGCCAGCAGTGGGAACACCGGACTTGGGACTGAAGCTTTCTTT
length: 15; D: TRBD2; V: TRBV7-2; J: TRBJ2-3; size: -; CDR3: CASSPQRGGRDTQYF; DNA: TGTGCCAGCAGCCCGCAACGGGGGGGCCGTGATACGCAGTATTTT
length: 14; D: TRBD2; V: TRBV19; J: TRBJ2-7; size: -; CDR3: CARRTYCGEGEQYF; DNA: TGTGCCAGGAGAACTTACTGCGGGGAGGGCGAGCAGTACTTC
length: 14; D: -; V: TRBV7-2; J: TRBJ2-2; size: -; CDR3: CASSGRGHPGELFF; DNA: TGTGCCAGCAGCGGAAGGGGACATCCCGGGGAGCTGTTTTTT
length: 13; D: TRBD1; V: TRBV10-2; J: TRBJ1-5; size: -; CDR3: CASGDRDNQPQHF; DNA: TGCGCCAGCGGTGACAGGGACAATCAGCCCCAGCATTTT
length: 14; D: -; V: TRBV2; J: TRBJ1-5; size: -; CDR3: CASSGGGSNQPQHF; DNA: TGTGCCAGCAGTGGAGGGGGAAGCAATCAGCCCCAGCATTTT
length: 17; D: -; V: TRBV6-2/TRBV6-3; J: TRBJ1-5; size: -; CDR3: CASSYSSYGGSNQPQHF; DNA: TGTGCCAGCAGTTACAGTTCTTACGGGGGTAGCAATCAGCCCCAGCATTTT
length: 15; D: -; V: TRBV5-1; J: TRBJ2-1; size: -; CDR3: CASSLRLLARNEQFF; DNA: TGCGCCAGCAGCTTGAGGTTACTAGCTCGCAATGAGCAGTTCTTC
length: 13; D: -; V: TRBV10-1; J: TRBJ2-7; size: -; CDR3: CASSESLLSEQYF; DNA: TGCGCCAGCAGTGAGTCGTTGTTGTCGGAGCAGTACTTC
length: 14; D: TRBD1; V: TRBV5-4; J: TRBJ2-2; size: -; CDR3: CASMGTGETGELFF; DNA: TGTGCCAGCATGGGGACAGGGGAAACCGGGGAGCTGTTTTTT
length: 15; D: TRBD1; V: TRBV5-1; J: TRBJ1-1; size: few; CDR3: CASSPLGQGVTEAFF; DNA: TGCGCCAGCAGCCCCCTCGGGCAGGGGGTCACTGAAGCTTTCTTT
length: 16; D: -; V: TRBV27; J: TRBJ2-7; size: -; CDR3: CASSPPPGQRAYEQYF; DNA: TGTGCCAGCAGTCCGCCTCCGGGACAGCGGGCCTACGAGCAGTACTTC
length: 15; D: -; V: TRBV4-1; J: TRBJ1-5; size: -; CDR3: CASRLVPRGNQPQHF; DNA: TGCGCCAGCAGACTCGTCCCGAGGGGCAATCAGCCCCAGCATTTT
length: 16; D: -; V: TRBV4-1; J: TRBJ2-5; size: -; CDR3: CASSQDPSVRASGQYF; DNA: TGCGCCAGCAGCCAAGATCCGTCAGTGAGGGCCTCGGGCCAGTACTTC
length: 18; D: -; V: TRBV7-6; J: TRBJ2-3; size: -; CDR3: CASSLVGEDSAVRGTQYF; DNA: TGTGCCAGCAGCTTAGTAGGAGAGGACTCGGCGGTGAGAGGAACGCAGTATTTT
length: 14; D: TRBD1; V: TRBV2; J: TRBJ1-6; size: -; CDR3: CASRGDRGNSPLHF; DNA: TGTGCCAGCAGAGGTGACAGGGGAAATTCACCCCTCCACTTT
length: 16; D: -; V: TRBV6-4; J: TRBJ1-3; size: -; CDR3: CASSDSSEGAGNTIYF; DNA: TGTGCCAGCAGTGACTCGTCTGAGGGGGCTGGAAACACCATATATTTT
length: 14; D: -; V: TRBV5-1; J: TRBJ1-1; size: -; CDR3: CASSLVDSGTEAFF; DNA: TGCGCCAGCAGCTTGGTGGACTCGGGTACTGAAGCTTTCTTT